This T cell receptor (beta chain) was sequenced for a study of cytomegalovirus exposure and HLA in healthy donors. Looking at the study overall: Most donors, roughly 84% of 398 genotyped, fell in the Caucasian-associated ancestry cluster.

Points from the study as a whole: Most TCR beta V segments were productive about 87% or about 30% of the time in an earlier analysis. For presence/absence analyses, sequencing depth was assumed to be roughly uniform across donors. Later on, an analysis tied 15,000 to 20,000 TCR beta sequences to HLA alleles at 0.05 false discovery rate.

The germline V gene has CDR1 MNHEY and CDR2 SMNVEV (reference sequence). With V trimmed by 5 bases and J by 5 bases, 5 bases remained unmatched. The CDR3 sequence is 15 residues long. Comments on this clone: Its antigen is still unknown.

Primers for the PCR totalled 60 Vbeta and 13 Jbeta. Sequencing was performed with immunoSEQ multiplex PCR; in TCRdb, only in-frame clones are kept and a portion is missing. The sample consists of around 110,000 clones, over 65% of them appearing once. The rearrangement uses TRBV27 and TRBJ2-5; 13 bases agree with TRBD2. Sample: PBMCs. The clonotype originates from a woman between 25 and 40 years old in good health and CMV-seronegative. CDR3 sequence: CASSHPGLAGETQYF. CDR3 in DNA: TGTGCCAGCAGTCATCCGGGACTAGCGGGGGAGACCCAGTACTTC.